This record concerns one T cell receptor beta chain sequence. Its antigen remains unknown. It was the approximately 120-subject validation cohort, separate from the approximately 620-subject first cohort, to which the donors belonged. This sample is part of a study of cytomegalovirus exposure and HLA in healthy donors. The CDR3 runs to 15 residues. After removal of 5 bases from V and 9 bases from J, the junction contained 7 bases not matched to a gene. CDR1 and CDR2 (germline): MNHEY, SMNVEV (reference sequence). Repertoires were generated with immunoSEQ multiplex PCR, while TCRdb's copy carries only in-frame clones and drops some. The sample includes 150,000 to 180,000 clones, about 86% of them seen just once. Study-wide findings and caveats: Most observed TCR sequences were rare, whereas some public TCRs were detected in many donors.

J is TRBJ2-5 and V is TRBV27; 15 positions match TRBD2. The clonotype originates from a human donor in good health. Specimen: PBMCs. The CDR3 coding sequence is TGTGCCAGCAGTCCCGGGACTAGCGGGAGGAGGGCCCAGTACTTC. It encodes CASSPGTSGRRAQYF.